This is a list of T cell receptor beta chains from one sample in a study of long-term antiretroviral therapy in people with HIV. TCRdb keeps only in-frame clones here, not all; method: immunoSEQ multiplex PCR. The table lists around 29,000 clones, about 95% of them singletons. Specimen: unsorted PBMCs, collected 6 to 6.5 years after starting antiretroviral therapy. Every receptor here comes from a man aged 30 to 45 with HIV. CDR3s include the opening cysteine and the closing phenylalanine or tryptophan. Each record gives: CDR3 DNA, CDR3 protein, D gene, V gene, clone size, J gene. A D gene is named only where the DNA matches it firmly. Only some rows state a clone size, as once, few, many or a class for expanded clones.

DNA: TGTGCCAGCAGAGAAGTCGGGCCGAACACTGAAGCTTTCTTT; CDR3: CASREVGPNTEAFF; D: NA; V: TRBV2; size: NA; J: TRBJ1-1
DNA: TGTGCCAGCAGCGTTAGAGGGGTAATGAACACTGAAGCTTTCTTT; CDR3: CASSVRGVMNTEAFF; D: NA; V: TRBV9; size: NA; J: TRBJ1-1
DNA: TGTGCCAGCAGCGCTTTTAGGGGTACTGAAGCTTTCTTT; CDR3: CASSAFRGTEAFF; D: NA; V: TRBV7-3; size: NA; J: TRBJ1-1
DNA: TGCAGCGTTGAACGGTCGGTGGGACTTGGGATGAACACTGAAGCTTTCTTT; CDR3: CSVERSVGLGMNTEAFF; D: NA; V: TRBV29-1; size: once; J: TRBJ1-1
DNA: TGTGCCAGCAGTATAGACAGGGCCACCGGGGAGCTGTTTTTT; CDR3: CASSIDRATGELFF; D: TRBD1; V: TRBV6-5; size: NA; J: TRBJ2-2
DNA: TGTGCCACCGCGATCGGGGGCGAACAAGAGACCCAGTACTTC; CDR3: CATAIGGEQETQYF; D: NA; V: TRBV10-3; size: NA; J: TRBJ2-5
DNA: TGTGCCAGCAGCTGGGACCCCCGGGAGCAGTACTTC; CDR3: CASSWDPREQYF; D: NA; V: TRBV7-2; size: NA; J: TRBJ2-7
DNA: TGTGCCAGCAGCTTAACGGGACAGATTTCCTACGAGCAGTACTTC; CDR3: CASSLTGQISYEQYF; D: TRBD1; V: TRBV5-6; size: NA; J: TRBJ2-7
DNA: TGTGCCAGCAGCTTAGCGGGTGGGCCCCAGCATTTT; CDR3: CASSLAGGPQHF; D: NA; V: TRBV7-9; size: NA; J: TRBJ1-5
DNA: TGCGCCAGCAGCCAAAATAGCGGCTCTGGGGCCAACGTCCTGACTTTC; CDR3: CASSQNSGSGANVLTF; D: NA; V: TRBV4-3; size: NA; J: TRBJ2-6
DNA: TGCAGCGCCCTCCAAGAGACCCAGTACTTC; CDR3: CSALQETQYF; D: NA; V: TRBV29-1; size: NA; J: TRBJ2-5
DNA: TGTGCCAGCAGCAGCTGGGGGAAAGATGGAAACACCATATATTTT; CDR3: CASSSWGKDGNTIYF; D: NA; V: TRBV7-6; size: NA; J: TRBJ1-3
DNA: TGTGCCAGCGGGTACTGGGGGGCCAACGTCCTGACTTTC; CDR3: CASGYWGANVLTF; D: NA; V: TRBV7-3; size: NA; J: TRBJ2-6
DNA: TGTGCCAGCAGTGCCCACAGGGGAAAGGGTGAAAAACTGTTTTTT; CDR3: CASSAHRGKGEKLFF; D: TRBD1; V: TRBV6-1; size: NA; J: TRBJ1-4
DNA: TGCGCCAGCAGCCAAGAAGCAGGGGAAGCTTTCTTT; CDR3: CASSQEAGEAFF; D: NA; V: TRBV4-3; size: NA; J: TRBJ1-1
DNA: TGCAGCTTGAGCGGGGGGGGTTACAATGAGCAGTTCTTC; CDR3: CSLSGGGYNEQFF; D: TRBD2; V: TRBV29-1; size: NA; J: TRBJ2-1
DNA: TGTGCCAGCAGCCCTGTGGGCCGCGGCCCGCGCACAGATACGCAGTATTTT; CDR3: CASSPVGRGPRTDTQYF; D: NA; V: TRBV14; size: NA; J: TRBJ2-3
DNA: TGTGCCAGCAGCGTCGGACTAAACTACGAGCAGTACTTC; CDR3: CASSVGLNYEQYF; D: NA; V: TRBV28; size: medium-sized; J: TRBJ2-7
DNA: TGTGCCAGCACAAAAGGCCATTCCTCCGGCACCATATATTTT; CDR3: CASTKGHSSGTIYF; D: NA; V: TRBV9; size: once; J: TRBJ1-3
DNA: TGTGCCAGCAGCTCGGGACTCGGCTACGAGCAGTACTTC; CDR3: CASSSGLGYEQYF; D: NA; V: TRBV7-3; size: NA; J: TRBJ2-7
DNA: TGTGCCAGCAGCTCGCCGGGGGGACAGGGAAACATTCAGTACTTC; CDR3: CASSSPGGQGNIQYF; D: TRBD1; V: TRBV5-6; size: few; J: TRBJ2-4
DNA: TGTGCCAGCATGGCTAGTGTCTCTCGAGATACGCAGTATTTT; CDR3: CASMASVSRDTQYF; D: NA; V: TRBV28; size: NA; J: TRBJ2-3
DNA: TGTGCCTGGAGCAACAGGGACAAACTGTTTTTT; CDR3: CAWSNRDKLFF; D: NA; V: TRBV30; size: NA; J: TRBJ1-4
DNA: TGTGCCAGCAGTTTAACCCCTGGGGATGGGAATGAGCAGTTCTTC; CDR3: CASSLTPGDGNEQFF; D: NA; V: TRBV27; size: NA; J: TRBJ2-1
DNA: TGTGCCAGCAGTGTGACCGGGACAGGGTATCACGAGCAGTACTTC; CDR3: CASSVTGTGYHEQYF; D: TRBD1; V: TRBV2; size: NA; J: TRBJ2-7
DNA: TGTGCCAGCAGACCCCAAAGGAGGGGGCGTCAGCCCCAGCATTTT; CDR3: CASRPQRRGRQPQHF; D: TRBD1; V: TRBV28; size: NA; J: TRBJ1-5
DNA: TGTGCCAGCAGTGACCCGACACAGGGGGCGAGCTATGGCTACACCTTC; CDR3: CASSDPTQGASYGYTF; D: TRBD1; V: TRBV25-1; size: NA; J: TRBJ1-2
DNA: TGTGCCAGTAGTATGACGCGGGGAAGCAATCAGCCCCAGCATTTT; CDR3: CASSMTRGSNQPQHF; D: NA; V: TRBV19; size: NA; J: TRBJ1-5
DNA: TGTGCCAGCCAACGACAGGGGACGAACACTGAAGCTTTCTTT; CDR3: CASQRQGTNTEAFF; D: TRBD1; V: TRBV14; size: once; J: TRBJ1-1
DNA: TGTGCCAGCAGTCCACGTGAGAACTACGAGCAGTACTTC; CDR3: CASSPRENYEQYF; D: NA; V: TRBV28; size: NA; J: TRBJ2-7
DNA: TGTGCCAGTAGTATGGGGCGCCTTGAAGCTTTCTTT; CDR3: CASSMGRLEAFF; D: NA; V: TRBV19; size: NA; J: TRBJ1-1
DNA: TGTGCCAGCTCACCCCGGGACGTTGATGGCTACACCTTC; CDR3: CASSPRDVDGYTF; D: NA; V: TRBV18; size: few; J: TRBJ1-2
DNA: TGTGCCAGCAGCTTAGGGAGGCCTGGGGCCAACGTCCTGACTTTC; CDR3: CASSLGRPGANVLTF; D: NA; V: TRBV7-2; size: NA; J: TRBJ2-6
DNA: TGTGCCACCATAAAGACTAGCTTCCCAAACATTCAGTACTTC; CDR3: CATIKTSFPNIQYF; D: TRBD2; V: TRBV6-5; size: NA; J: TRBJ2-4
DNA: TGTGCCAGCTCCCTAGCGGGAGCGGACAATGAGCAGTTCTTC; CDR3: CASSLAGADNEQFF; D: TRBD2; V: TRBV18; size: NA; J: TRBJ2-1
DNA: TGTGCCAGCAGGGCGGGGGGGGCAACTGGCTACACCTTC; CDR3: CASRAGGATGYTF; D: NA; V: TRBV9; size: once; J: TRBJ1-2
DNA: TGTGCCAGTAGTATAGTAGGTGCGACCGGGGAGCTGTTTTTT; CDR3: CASSIVGATGELFF; D: NA; V: TRBV19; size: NA; J: TRBJ2-2
DNA: TGTGCCAGCAGCGTAGGTGGTAGCTATGGCTACACCTTC; CDR3: CASSVGGSYGYTF; D: NA; V: TRBV9; size: NA; J: TRBJ1-2
DNA: TGTGCCAGCAGCTTTGCGGATGTGGGCGCCCAAGAGACCCAGTACTTC; CDR3: CASSFADVGAQETQYF; D: NA; V: TRBV12-1; size: NA; J: TRBJ2-5
DNA: TGTGCCAGCAGCTGGGGCGGGGGCACAGATACGCAGTATTTT; CDR3: CASSWGGGTDTQYF; D: NA; V: TRBV5-6; size: NA; J: TRBJ2-3
DNA: TGTGCCAGCAGCTTAGACAGGGGAGATGGCTACACCTTC; CDR3: CASSLDRGDGYTF; D: TRBD1; V: TRBV5-4; size: NA; J: TRBJ1-2